Described below is a single T cell receptor (beta chain) sequence and its context. Its target is not known. The data originate from a study of blood T cells in healthy people across ages. Study overall: In model experiments, template switching was able to capture about one barcoded beta molecule for every two T cells that were present. Study-wide findings and caveats: The study lacked donor CMV status, which possibly confounded expanded clonotype changes.

The germline V gene encodes CDR1 LGHNA and CDR2 YSLEER. The CDR3 spans 15 residues. Primed by a sample-barcoded 5' primer and a J-beta primer mix, a second PCR proceeded for about 7 to 11 cycles. Each cDNA molecule, via a template-switch adaptor with 12 random nucleotides, was tagged. TCRdb reanalysed the 5' RACE reads using MiXCR and keeps one entry per CDR3 protein. The repertoire has over 700,000 distinct CDR3 sequences, 53% of them found once; the top ten carry around 41%. This chain joins TRBV4-3 and TRBJ2-5, with TRBD2 matching over 8 bases. TRBJ2-7 explains the end of the DNA better; the J call may be wrong. Input material: blood. The sequence was collected from a man aged 80 or over in good health. The CDR3 coding sequence is TGCGCCAGCAGCCAAGAAGCGGGGGAGTACTACGAGCAGTACTTC. Translation: CASSQEAGEYYEQYF.